This T cell receptor beta chain is drawn from a study of T cell responses to AZD1222 COVID-19 vaccine. Concerning this clone itself: Its antigen is not identified.

Study-level points and caveats: Just a handful of AZD1222 recipients were seropositive at baseline.

The table came from immunoSEQ multiplex PCR; TCRdb's copy has only in-frame clones and leaves some out. The sample lists 110,000 to 150,000 clones, about 92% seen once, with around 12% in the top ten. The V and J ends lost 0 bases and 4 bases respectively, with 12 bases between them. This CDR3 contains 15 residues. Germline V gene sequence: CDR1 SEHNR, CDR2 FQNEAQ (reference sequence). V usage is TRBV7-9 and J usage is TRBJ1-1; D is ambiguous. The TCR sequence derives from an adult who had recovered from COVID-19. This specimen was peripheral blood, taken after recovery from COVID-19. In nucleotides, the CDR3 is TGTGCCAGCAGCTTAGCACCGAAGCCGGGCACTGAAGCTTTCTTT. It encodes CASSLAPKPGTEAFF.